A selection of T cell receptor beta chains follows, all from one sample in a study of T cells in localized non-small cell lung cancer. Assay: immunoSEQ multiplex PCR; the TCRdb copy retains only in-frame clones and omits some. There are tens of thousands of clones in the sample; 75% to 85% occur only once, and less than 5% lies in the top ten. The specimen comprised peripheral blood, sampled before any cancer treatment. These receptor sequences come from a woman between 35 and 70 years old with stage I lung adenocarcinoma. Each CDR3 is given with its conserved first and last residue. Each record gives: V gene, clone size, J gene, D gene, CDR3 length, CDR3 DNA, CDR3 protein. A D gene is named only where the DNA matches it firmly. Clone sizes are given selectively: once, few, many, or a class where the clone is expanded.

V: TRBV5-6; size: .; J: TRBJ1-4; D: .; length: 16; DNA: TGTGCCAGCAGCTTCGCCAGGACAACAACTAATGAAAAACTGTTTTTT; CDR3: CASSFARTTTNEKLFF
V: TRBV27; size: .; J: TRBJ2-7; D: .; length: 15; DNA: TGTGCCAGCAGTTTAAGATGGGACCTCTCCTACGAGCAGTACTTC; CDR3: CASSLRWDLSYEQYF
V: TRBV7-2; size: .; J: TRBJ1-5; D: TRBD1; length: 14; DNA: TGTGCCAGCAGCTTTAAGGGGGCGGAGCAGCCCCAGCATTTT; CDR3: CASSFKGAEQPQHF
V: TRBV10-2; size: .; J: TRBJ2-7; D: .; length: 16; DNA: TGCGCCAGCAGTGAGCCCTTCCGCGGGGTGACCAACGAGCAGTACTTC; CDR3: CASSEPFRGVTNEQYF
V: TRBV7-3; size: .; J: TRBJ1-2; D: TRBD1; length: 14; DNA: TGTGCCAGCAGCCCAACGGGACAGGGGACTATATACACCTTC; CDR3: CASSPTGQGTIYTF
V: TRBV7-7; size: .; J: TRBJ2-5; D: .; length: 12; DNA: TGTGCCAGCAGCTTACAGGGAGAGACCCAGTACTTC; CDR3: CASSLQGETQYF
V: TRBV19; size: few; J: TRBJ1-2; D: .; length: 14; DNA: TGTGCCAGTAGGCCTCAGGGCGGTAACTATGGCTACACCTTC; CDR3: CASRPQGGNYGYTF
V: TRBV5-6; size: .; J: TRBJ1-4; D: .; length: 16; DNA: TGTGCCAGCAGCACCGGACGGCGCTCAACTAATGAAAAACTGTTTTTT; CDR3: CASSTGRRSTNEKLFF
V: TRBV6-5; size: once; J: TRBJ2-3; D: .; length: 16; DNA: TGTGCCAGCAGTTACTCGAGCCTAGGGAGGACAGATACGCAGTATTTT; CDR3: CASSYSSLGRTDTQYF
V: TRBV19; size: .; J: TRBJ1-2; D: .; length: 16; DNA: TGTGCCAGTAGTATAGGTACGAGCGGAGCCCGACGGGGCTACACCTTC; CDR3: CASSIGTSGARRGYTF
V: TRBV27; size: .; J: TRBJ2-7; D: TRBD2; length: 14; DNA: TGTGCCAGCAGCAACGGACTAGCGGGGAGCGAGCAGTACTTC; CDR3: CASSNGLAGSEQYF
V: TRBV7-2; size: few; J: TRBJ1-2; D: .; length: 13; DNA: TGTGCCAGCAGCTTAGCAGCTGGGAATGGCTACACCTTC; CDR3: CASSLAAGNGYTF
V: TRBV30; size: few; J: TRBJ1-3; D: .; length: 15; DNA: TGTGCCTGGAGTGCCCTGGGGACCTCTGGAAACACCATATATTTT; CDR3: CAWSALGTSGNTIYF
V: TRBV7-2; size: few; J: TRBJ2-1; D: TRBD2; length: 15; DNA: TGTGCCAGCAGCCCCACAGCGGGGGGGCGGAATGAGCAGTTCTTC; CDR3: CASSPTAGGRNEQFF
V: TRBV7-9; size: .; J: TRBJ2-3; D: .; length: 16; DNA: TGTGCCAGCACCGAAGGGGGGGCACGGAGGGTTGGTACGCAGTATTTT; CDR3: CASTEGGARRVGTQYF
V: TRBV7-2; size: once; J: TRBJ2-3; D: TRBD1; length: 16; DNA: TGTGCCAGCAGCTCGAGACAGGGGGCGCGCACAGATACGCAGTATTTT; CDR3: CASSSRQGARTDTQYF
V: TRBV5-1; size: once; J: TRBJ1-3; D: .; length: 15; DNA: TGCGCCAGCAGCTTGGAAAGTACTCCTGGAAACACCATATATTTT; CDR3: CASSLESTPGNTIYF
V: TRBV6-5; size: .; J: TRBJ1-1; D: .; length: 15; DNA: TGTGCCAGCAGTCGGGGCTCGAAGTTGGGCACTGAAGCTTTCTTT; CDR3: CASSRGSKLGTEAFF
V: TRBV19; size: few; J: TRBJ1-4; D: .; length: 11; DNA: TGTGCCACCACGGTGAAGGAAAAACTGTTTTTT; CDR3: CATTVKEKLFF
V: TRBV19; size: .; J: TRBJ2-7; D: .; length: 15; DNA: TGTGCCAGTAGTCATCAGAACACAGCCTCCTACGAGCAGTACTTC; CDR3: CASSHQNTASYEQYF
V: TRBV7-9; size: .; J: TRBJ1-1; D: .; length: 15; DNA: TGTGCCAGCAGCTTAGCGAGGACGGCTAACACTGAAGCTTTCTTT; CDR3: CASSLARTANTEAFF
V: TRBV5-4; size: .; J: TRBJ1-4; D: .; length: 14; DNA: TGTGCCAGCAGCCGCATCCCAACTAATGAAAAACTGTTTTTT; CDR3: CASSRIPTNEKLFF
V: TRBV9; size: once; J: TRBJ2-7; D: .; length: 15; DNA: TGTGCCAGCAGCCCCGGCGGCGAAGGGTTCTACGAGCAGTACTTC; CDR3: CASSPGGEGFYEQYF
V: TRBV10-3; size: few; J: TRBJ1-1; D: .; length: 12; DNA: TGTGCCATCCAGTCCATGAACACTGAAGCTTTCTTT; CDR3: CAIQSMNTEAFF
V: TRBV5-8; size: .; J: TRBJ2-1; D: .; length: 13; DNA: TGTGCCAGCAGCTTGTTTTGGGCGGATGAGCAGTTCTTC; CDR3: CASSLFWADEQFF
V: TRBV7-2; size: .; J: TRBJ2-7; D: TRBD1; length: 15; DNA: TGTGCCAGCAGCTACCTTGGACAGGGACCCTACGAGCAGTACTTC; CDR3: CASSYLGQGPYEQYF
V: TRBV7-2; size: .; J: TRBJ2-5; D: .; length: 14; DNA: TGTGCCAGCAGCTTAGGAGGGATCGTCGAGACCCAGTACTTC; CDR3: CASSLGGIVETQYF
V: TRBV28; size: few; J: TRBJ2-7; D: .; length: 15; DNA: TGTGCCAGCAGTGGGCCCCTGGGGACAAGGGGCGAGCAGTACTTC; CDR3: CASSGPLGTRGEQYF
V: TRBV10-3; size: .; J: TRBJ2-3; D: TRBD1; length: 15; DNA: TGTGCCACCTCGCCTCAGACAGGGGGGGCAGATACGCAGTATTTT; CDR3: CATSPQTGGADTQYF
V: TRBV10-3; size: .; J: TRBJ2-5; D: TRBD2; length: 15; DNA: TGTGCCATCAGTAAGACTAGCGGGGGGGCAGAGACCCAGTACTTC; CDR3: CAISKTSGGAETQYF
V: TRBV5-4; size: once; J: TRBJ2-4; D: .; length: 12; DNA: TGTGCCAGGTGGAGGGGGGTTAACATTCAGTACTTC; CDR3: CARWRGVNIQYF
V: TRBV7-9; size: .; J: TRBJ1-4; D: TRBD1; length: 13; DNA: TGTGCCAGCAGGGACAGGATTAATGAAAAACTGTTTTTT; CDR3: CASRDRINEKLFF
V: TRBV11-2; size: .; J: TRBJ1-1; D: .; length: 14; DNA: TGTGCCAGCAGCTTAGGCCTCCGCGGTACTGAAGCTTTCTTT; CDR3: CASSLGLRGTEAFF
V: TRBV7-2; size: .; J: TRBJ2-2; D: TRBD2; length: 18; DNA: TGTGCCAGCAGCTTAGCCCCCGGCGGGGGGGCAGGAGTCGGGGAGCTGTTTTTT; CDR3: CASSLAPGGGAGVGELFF
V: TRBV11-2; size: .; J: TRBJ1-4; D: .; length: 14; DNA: TGTGCCAGCAGCCCCGCGGGACGGACTGAAAAACTGTTTTTT; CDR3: CASSPAGRTEKLFF
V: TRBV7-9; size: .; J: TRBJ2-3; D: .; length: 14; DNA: TGTGCCAGCAGCATATACCAGGGCACGGATACGCAGTATTTT; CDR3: CASSIYQGTDTQYF
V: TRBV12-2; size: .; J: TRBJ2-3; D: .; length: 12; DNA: TGTGCAGGACCGGCGTACACAGATACGCAGTATTTT; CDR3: CAGPAYTDTQYF
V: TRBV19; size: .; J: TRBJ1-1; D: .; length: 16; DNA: TGTGCCAGTAGTATACCGCGGTTGGGTGTATACACTGAAGCTTTCTTT; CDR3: CASSIPRLGVYTEAFF
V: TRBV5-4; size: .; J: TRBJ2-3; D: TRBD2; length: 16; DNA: TGTGCCAGCAGCTTGTCTCCTAGCGGGGCGACAGATACGCAGTATTTT; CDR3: CASSLSPSGATDTQYF
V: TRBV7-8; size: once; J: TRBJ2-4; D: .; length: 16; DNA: TGTGCCAGCAGCTTAGAGGGCAGGGGAGCGGTTGACATTCAGTACTTC; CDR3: CASSLEGRGAVDIQYF
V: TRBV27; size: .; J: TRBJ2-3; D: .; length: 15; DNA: TGTGCCAGCAGTTCCGACAGGGAGGTCGTAGATACGCAGTATTTT; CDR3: CASSSDREVVDTQYF
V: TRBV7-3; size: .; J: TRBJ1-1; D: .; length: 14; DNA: TGTGCCAGCAGCCGGGACCGAGGAGGGACTGAAGCTTTCTTT; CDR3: CASSRDRGGTEAFF
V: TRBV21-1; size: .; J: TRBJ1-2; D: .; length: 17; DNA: TGTGCCAGCAGCAAAGATAGGCGCGGAAAAGCTAACTATGGCTACACCTTC; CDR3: CASSKDRRGKANYGYTF
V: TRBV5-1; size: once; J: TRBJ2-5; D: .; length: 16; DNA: TGCGCCAGCAGCTTGGATCCCACAGGGGCGGGGGAGACCCAGTACTTC; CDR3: CASSLDPTGAGETQYF
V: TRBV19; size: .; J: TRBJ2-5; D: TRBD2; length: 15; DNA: TGTGCCAGTCAGGGTGTGACTAGCGACCAAGAGACCCAGTACTTC; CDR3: CASQGVTSDQETQYF
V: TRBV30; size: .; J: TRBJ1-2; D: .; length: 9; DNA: TGTGCCGCCCAGGATGGCTACACCTTC; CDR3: CAAQDGYTF
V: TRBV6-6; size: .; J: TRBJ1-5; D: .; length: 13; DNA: TGTGCCAGCAGGCCCGACAGCAATCAGCCCCAGCATTTT; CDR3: CASRPDSNQPQHF
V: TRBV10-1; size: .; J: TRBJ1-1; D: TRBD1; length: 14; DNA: TGCGCCAGCAGTATCCCCGGGACAGGGGGTGAAGCTTTCTTT; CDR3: CASSIPGTGGEAFF
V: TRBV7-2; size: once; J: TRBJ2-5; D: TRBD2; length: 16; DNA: TGTGCCAGCAGCTTAGTTAGCGGGGGGGCCGGGGAGACCCAGTACTTC; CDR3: CASSLVSGGAGETQYF
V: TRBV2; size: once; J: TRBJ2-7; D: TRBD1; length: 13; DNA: TGTGCCAGCAGCCGGACAGGGGGCTACGAGCAGTACTTC; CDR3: CASSRTGGYEQYF
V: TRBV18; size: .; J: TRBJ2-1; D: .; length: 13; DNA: TGTGCCAGCTCACCGGGGGATCACAATGAGCAGTTCTTC; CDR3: CASSPGDHNEQFF
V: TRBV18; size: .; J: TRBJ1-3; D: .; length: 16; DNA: TGTGCCAGCCCCGGGGAGGCGCCTCGCTCTGGAAACACCATATATTTT; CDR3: CASPGEAPRSGNTIYF
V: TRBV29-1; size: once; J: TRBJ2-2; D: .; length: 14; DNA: TGCAGCGTTTGGGGGGGCTGGAACACCGGGGAGCTGTTTTTT; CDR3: CSVWGGWNTGELFF
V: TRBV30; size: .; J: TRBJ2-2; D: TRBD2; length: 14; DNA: TGTGCCTGGAGTCACGGGGGGGACACCGGGGAGCTGTTTTTT; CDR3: CAWSHGGDTGELFF
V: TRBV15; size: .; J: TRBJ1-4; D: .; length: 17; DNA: TGTGCCACCAGCAGAGATCGGGCTCCGTACCGAGAGGAAAAACTGTTTTTT; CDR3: CATSRDRAPYREEKLFF
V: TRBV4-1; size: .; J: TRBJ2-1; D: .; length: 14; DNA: TGCGCCAGCAGCCCCCTCAATCGGAACAATGAGCAGTTCTTC; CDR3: CASSPLNRNNEQFF
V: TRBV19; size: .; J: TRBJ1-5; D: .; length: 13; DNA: TGTGCCAGTAGTATAGCCGGTGATCAGCCCCAGCATTTT; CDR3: CASSIAGDQPQHF